These 25 T cell receptor beta chains came from one sample sequenced in a study of T cells in localized non-small cell lung cancer. Some clones are missing from TCRdb's copy, which holds only in-frame ones; the method was immunoSEQ multiplex PCR. The sample includes around 30,000 clones, roughly 90% of them seen just once. The sequences come from peripheral blood mononuclear cells, collected before any cancer treatment. Receptors were obtained from a woman aged 40-75 years with stage III lung adenocarcinoma.

The chain combines TRBV9 with TRBJ2-2; tentative D call: TRBD2 (7 bases). Germline V gene lookup returns CDR1 SGDLS and CDR2 YYNGEE. Trimming stripped 3 bases from V and 4 bases from J, with 13 bases between. The CDR3 totals 15 residues. CDR3 DNA sequence: TGTGCCAGCAGCGGGGGCGGGGGCACCACCGGGGAGCTGTTTTTT. It codes for CASSGGGGTTGELFF.

This chain joins TRBV28 and TRBJ1-4, with 8 bases lining up with TRBD1. The V gene end was trimmed by 5 bases and the J gene end by 4 bases; junction bases not matched to a gene: 3. Looked up from germline, CDR1 is MDHEN and CDR2 is SYDVKM. The CDR3 extends over 14 amino acids. The chain's CDR3 is CASSRGQGNEKLFF. The CDR3 DNA sequence: TGTGCCAGCAGTCGAGGACAGGGTAATGAAAAACTGTTTTTT.

V usage is TRBV11-2 and J usage is TRBJ1-2, with TRBD1 as a possible D gene (6 bases). V was shortened by 0 bases and J by 6 bases, with 14 bases between the two germline ends. Germline CDR1 SGHAT, CDR2 FQNNGV. The CDR3 length is 15 residues. CDR3 in amino acids: CASSLEAGRGHGYTF. CDR3 nucleotide sequence: TGTGCCAGCAGCTTAGAAGCCGGCAGGGGCCATGGCTACACCTTC.

The V and J genes are TRBV19 and TRBJ2-5; D may be TRBD2 (7 bases). The CDR3 extends over 14 amino acids. The V end was cut by 3 bases, the J end by 3 bases, with 11 bases between. From germline, CDR1 is LNHDA and CDR2 SQIVND (reference sequence). This CDR3 reads CASSIGGGEETQYF. DNA of the CDR3: TGTGCCAGTAGTATTGGGGGGGGCGAAGAGACCCAGTACTTC.

V usage is TRBV4-2 and J usage is TRBJ1-1, with 7 bases lining up with TRBD1. With 5 bases clipped from V and 4 bases from J, the junction kept 7 bases outside the gene matches. The CDR3 is made up of 14 amino acids. The germline V gene encodes CDR1 LGHNA and CDR2 YNFKEQ. The CDR3 reads CASSKGQVVTEAFF. CDR3 nucleotides: TGTGCCAGCAGCAAAGGACAGGTGGTCACTGAAGCTTTCTTT.

This clone was found a few times. The chain joins TRBV5-1 to TRBJ1-1; a weak D match, TRBD1 (5 bases). From germline, CDR1 is SGHRS and CDR2 YFSETQ. V lost 0 bases, J lost 1 base, and 10 bases lay in between. The CDR3 covers 15 residues. The CDR3 is CASSLGGGGNTEAFF. The DNA for the CDR3 is TGCGCCAGCAGCTTGGGGGGCGGTGGGAACACTGAAGCTTTCTTT.

This chain joins TRBV6-5 and TRBJ1-5; the D is unclear. Germline loops: CDR1 MNHEY, CDR2 SVGAGI. V lost 5 bases, J lost 0 bases, and 8 bases lay in between. The CDR3 consists of 14 residues. The CDR3 sequence is CASSPRFSNQPQHF. The CDR3, as DNA: TGTGCCAGCAGTCCGAGATTTAGCAATCAGCCCCAGCATTTT.

The chain has TRBV5-1 and TRBJ1-2; D not resolved. The germline gives CDR1 SGHRS, CDR2 YFSETQ. Trimming removed 6 bases from V and 5 bases from J, with 20 bases in between. The CDR3 consists of 15 residues. The CDR3 sequence is CASTMNPDGEYGYTF. Written as DNA, the CDR3 is TGCGCCAGCACCATGAACCCGGACGGAGAATATGGCTACACCTTC.

The V gene is TRBV28, the J gene TRBJ2-5; D unclear. The germline V gene has CDR1 MDHEN and CDR2 SYDVKM. The length of the CDR3 is 13 residues. V gave up 2 bases and J gave up 5 bases, with 9 bases separating them. Here the CDR3 reads CASSLQKVETQYF. The DNA of the CDR3 is TGTGCCAGCAGTTTACAGAAGGTCGAGACCCAGTACTTC.

V and J are TRBV30 and TRBJ2-1, with TRBD2 matching 11 bases. V lost 8 bases to trimming and J lost 2 bases; unmatched junction nucleotides: 5. Per the germline V gene, CDR1 is GTSNPN and CDR2 is SVGIG (reference sequence). The CDR3 is 14 residues long. In DNA, the CDR3 is TGTGCCGGGATAGCGGGGGGGACCTACAATGAGCAGTTCTTC. Its translation is CAGIAGGTYNEQFF.

This clone was found once. The rearrangement joins TRBV2 to TRBJ2-1; weak D call: TRBD2 (6 bases). The germline V gene encodes CDR1 SNHLY and CDR2 FYNNEI. The CDR3 is 15 residues long. V shed 4 bases and J shed 9 bases, with 19 bases lying between them. The CDR3 sequence: CASSVVRLDVGEQFF. CDR3 bases: TGTGCCAGCAGTGTAGTACGACTAGATGTGGGTGAGCAGTTCTTC.

This rearrangement joins TRBV5-4 to TRBJ1-1; D unresolved. The CDR3 runs to 13 residues. V was cut by 0 bases and J by 3 bases, with 6 bases left in between. CDR1 is SGHNT and CDR2 is YYREEE in the germline V gene (reference sequence). The CDR3 sequence is CASSLGRDTEAFF. In DNA form, the CDR3 reads TGTGCCAGCAGCTTGGGGCGGGACACTGAAGCTTTCTTT.

The genes are TRBV7-9 and TRBJ2-3; 15 bases are shared with TRBD2. The germline V gene has CDR1 SEHNR and CDR2 FQNEAQ (reference sequence). This CDR3 spans 18 amino acids. V gave up 4 bases and J gave up 5 bases; unmatched junction bases: 10. CDR3 coding DNA: TGTGCCAGCAGCTCACCCGGGACTAGCGGGAGGAGGGGAGATACGCAGTATTTT. This encodes CASSSPGTSGRRGDTQYF.

The V and J genes are TRBV7-6 and TRBJ2-7, with D possibly matching TRBD1 (5 bases). Per germline, CDR1 SGHVS and CDR2 FNYEAQ. Trimming removed 1 base from V and 7 bases from J, with 8 bases in between. The CDR3 has 12 residues. The CDR3: CASSLEGWEQYF. CDR3 in DNA: TGTGCCAGCAGCTTAGAGGGGTGGGAGCAGTACTTC.

The chain has TRBV4-2 and TRBJ2-3; TRBD1 aligns across 9 bases. With 0 bases clipped from V and 3 bases from J, the junction kept 4 bases outside the gene matches. The CDR3 consists of 16 residues. CDR1 is LGHNA, CDR2 YNFKEQ, per germline. The CDR3 DNA is TGTGCCAGCAGCCAAGAGAAGACAGGGGGGACAGATACGCAGTATTTT. This codes for CASSQEKTGGTDTQYF.

This sequence joins TRBV6-1 and TRBJ2-7, with 8 nucleotides matching TRBD1. The CDR3 is 14 amino acids. V was clipped by 6 bases and J by 3 bases; unmatched bases: 7. Germline V gives CDR1 MNHNS, CDR2 SASEGT. Written as DNA, the CDR3 is TGTGCCAGCAGAAGGTCAGGGGGCCTCTACGAGCAGTACTTC. As protein: CASRRSGGLYEQYF.

The V call is TRBV7-9, the J call TRBJ1-1; no firm D call. Trimming removed 2 bases from V and 0 bases from J, with 7 bases in between. Looked up from germline, CDR1 is SEHNR and CDR2 is FQNEAQ (reference sequence). CDR3 length: 14 amino acids. CDR3 protein: CASSLNSMNTEAFF. The DNA of the CDR3 is TGTGCCAGCAGCTTAAACAGTATGAACACTGAAGCTTTCTTT.

V is TRBV7-2 and J is TRBJ1-5; tentatively, D is TRBD1 (5 bases). Germline V lookup: CDR1 SGHTA, CDR2 FQGNSA. This CDR3 contains 16 residues. V dropped 3 bases and J dropped 2 bases, with 14 bases sitting between them. The CDR3 loop reads CASSLRQPGGNQPQHF. In DNA, the CDR3 is TGTGCCAGCAGCTTGAGACAGCCGGGGGGCAATCAGCCCCAGCATTTT.

This rearrangement joins TRBV11-2 to TRBJ2-6, with TRBD1 matching over 9 bases. Trimming at V came to 5 bases and at J to 0 bases, leaving 5 bases not matched to a gene. The V gene's germline CDR1 is SGHAT and CDR2 FQNNGV. The CDR3 runs 17 residues. The CDR3 is CASSLDRGFSGANVLTF. The CDR3 DNA reads TGTGCCAGCAGCCTGGACAGGGGTTTCTCTGGGGCCAACGTCCTGACTTTC.

J is TRBJ1-5 and V is TRBV6-1, with D possibly being TRBD1 (5 bases). The V and J ends lost 6 bases and 1 base respectively, with 13 bases between them. The CDR3 loop spans 15 amino acids. Per the germline V gene, CDR1 is MNHNS and CDR2 is SASEGT. CDR3 nucleotides: TGTGCCAGCAGCCTGATAGAGGGGAGCAATCAGCCCCAGCATTTT. As protein: CASSLIEGSNQPQHF.

V gene TRBV30 combines with J gene TRBJ1-5; D is perhaps TRBD1 (5 bases). Germline CDR1 and CDR2: GTSNPN and SVGIG (reference sequence). This CDR3 has 16 amino acids. V shed 3 bases and J shed 0 bases, with 15 bases lying between them. CDR3 nucleotides: TGTGCCTGGAGCCCCAGTTGGGGGGATAGCAATCAGCCCCAGCATTTT. Its translation: CAWSPSWGDSNQPQHF.

V gene TRBV6-1 combines with J gene TRBJ1-1; TRBD1 agrees at 7 bases. This CDR3 is 14 amino acids long. Germline CDR1 and CDR2: MNHNS and SASEGT. Trimming at V came to 2 bases and at J to 4 bases, leaving 4 bases not matched to a gene. CDR3 in amino acids: CASSERSGGTEAFF. CDR3 sequence (DNA): TGTGCCAGCAGTGAAAGGTCAGGGGGCACTGAAGCTTTCTTT.

V gene TRBV21-1 combines with J gene TRBJ1-2; the table's D call of TRBD1 was not tested on the DNA. TRBV21-1 constitutes a pseudogene. CDR3 length: 17 amino acids. The CDR3 region is CASSRAGQGDLNYGYTF. Written as DNA, the CDR3 is TGTGCCAGCAGCCGAGCGGGACAGGGGGATCTTAACTATGGCTACACCTTC.

The gene calls are TRBV7-9 and TRBJ2-7; D might be TRBD1 (6 bases). The CDR3 is made up of 14 amino acids. Germline assignment: CDR1 SEHNR and CDR2 FQNEAQ (reference sequence). V dropped 5 bases and J dropped 2 bases, with 13 bases sitting between them. CDR3 nucleotide sequence: TGTGCCAGCAGCGCCCGGACAGCACCCTACGAGCAGTACTTC. It is translated as CASSARTAPYEQYF.

The chain carries TRBV28 and TRBJ2-3; TRBD2 aligns across 8 bases. Germline V gene data show CDR1 as MDHEN and CDR2 as SYDVKM. CDR3 length: 17 residues. V was clipped by 5 bases and J by 0 bases; unmatched bases: 10. DNA for the CDR3: TGTGCCAGCAGTCCCTCCGGTAGCGGGATTAGCACAGATACGCAGTATTTT. Its protein product is CASSPSGSGISTDTQYF.